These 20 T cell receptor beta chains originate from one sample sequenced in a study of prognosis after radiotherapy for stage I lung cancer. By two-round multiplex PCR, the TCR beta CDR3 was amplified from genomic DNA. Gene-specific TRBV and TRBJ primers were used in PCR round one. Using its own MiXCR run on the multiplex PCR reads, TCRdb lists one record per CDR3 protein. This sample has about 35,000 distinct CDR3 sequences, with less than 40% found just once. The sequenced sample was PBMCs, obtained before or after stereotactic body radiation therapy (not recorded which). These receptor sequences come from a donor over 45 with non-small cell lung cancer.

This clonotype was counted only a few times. The CDR3 is CASSSRDVSGNTIYF. The CDR3 DNA reads TGTGCCAGCAGCTCCCGGGACGTCTCTGGAAACACCATATATTTT. The chain combines TRBV7-3 with TRBJ1-3, with a tentative D call TRBD1 (5 bases). Germline values: CDR1 SGHTA, CDR2 FQGTGA. Trimming left V 4 bases short and J 0 bases short, with 10 bases between. The length of the CDR3 is 15 residues.

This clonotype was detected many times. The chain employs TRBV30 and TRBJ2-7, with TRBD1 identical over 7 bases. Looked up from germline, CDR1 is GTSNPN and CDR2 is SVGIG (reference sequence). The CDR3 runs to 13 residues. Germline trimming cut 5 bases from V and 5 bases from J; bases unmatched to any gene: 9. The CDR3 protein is CAWRKRGLDEQYF. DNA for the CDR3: TGTGCCTGGCGGAAGAGGGGGCTCGACGAGCAGTACTTC.

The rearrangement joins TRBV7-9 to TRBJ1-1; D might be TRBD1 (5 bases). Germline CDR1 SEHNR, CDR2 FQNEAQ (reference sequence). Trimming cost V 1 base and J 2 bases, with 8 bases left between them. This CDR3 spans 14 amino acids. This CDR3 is CASSLGQLNTEAFF. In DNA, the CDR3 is TGTGCCAGCAGCTTAGGACAGTTAAACACTGAAGCTTTCTTT.

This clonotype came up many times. This chain's CDR3 is CASSSWTATSTDTQYF. Here the CDR3 DNA reads TGTGCCAGCAGTTCGTGGACGGCTACTAGCACAGATACGCAGTATTTT. This sequence joins TRBV28 and TRBJ2-3, with unresolved D. CDR3 length equals 16 residues. Germline CDR1 is MDHEN and CDR2 is SYDVKM. V dropped 4 bases and J dropped 0 bases, with 14 bases sitting between them. Full variable domain (outside the CDR3, taken from reference TRBV28 and TRBJ2-3): DVKVTQSSRYLVKRTGEKVFLECVQDMDHENMFWYRQDPGLGLRLIYFSYDVKMKEKGDIPEGYSVSREKKERFSLILESASTNQTSMYLCASSSWTATSTDTQYFGPGTRLTVL.

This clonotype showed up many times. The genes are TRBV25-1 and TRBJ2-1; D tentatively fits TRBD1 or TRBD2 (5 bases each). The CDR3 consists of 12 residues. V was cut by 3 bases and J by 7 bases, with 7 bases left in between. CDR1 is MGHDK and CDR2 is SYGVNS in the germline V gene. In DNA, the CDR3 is TGTGCCAGCAGTGAGGGACGAAATGAGCAGTTCTTC. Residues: CASSEGRNEQFF.

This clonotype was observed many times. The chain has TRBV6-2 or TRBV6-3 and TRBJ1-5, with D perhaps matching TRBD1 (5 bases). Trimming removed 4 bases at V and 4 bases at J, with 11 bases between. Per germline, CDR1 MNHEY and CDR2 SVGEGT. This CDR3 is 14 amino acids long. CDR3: CASSCGAENQPQHF. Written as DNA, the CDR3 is TGTGCCAGCAGTTGCGGGGCGGAAAATCAGCCCCAGCATTTT.

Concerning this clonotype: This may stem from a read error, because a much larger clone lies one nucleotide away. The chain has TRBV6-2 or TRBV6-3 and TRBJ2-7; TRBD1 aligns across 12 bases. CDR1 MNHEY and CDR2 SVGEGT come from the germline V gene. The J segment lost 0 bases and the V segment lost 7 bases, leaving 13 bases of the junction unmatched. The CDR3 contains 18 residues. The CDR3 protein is CASTYGTGGPWNSYEQYF. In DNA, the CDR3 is TGTGCCAGCACCTACGGGACAGGGGGCCCCTGGAACTCCTACGAGCAGTACTTC.

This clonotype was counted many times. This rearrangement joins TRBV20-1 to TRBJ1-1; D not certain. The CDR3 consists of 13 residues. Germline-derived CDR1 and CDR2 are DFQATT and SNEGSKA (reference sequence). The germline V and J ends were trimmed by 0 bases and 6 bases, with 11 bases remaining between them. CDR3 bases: TGCAGTGCTAGAGATCAATGGTTGCCTGAAGCTTTCTTT. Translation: CSARDQWLPEAFF.

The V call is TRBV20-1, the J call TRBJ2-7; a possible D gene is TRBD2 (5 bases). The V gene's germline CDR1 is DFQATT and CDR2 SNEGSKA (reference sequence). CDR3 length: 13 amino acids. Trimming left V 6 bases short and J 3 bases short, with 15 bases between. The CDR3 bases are TGCAGTGCCCAAAGGGAGAGGATCTACGAGCAGTACTTC. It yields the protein CSAQRERIYEQYF.

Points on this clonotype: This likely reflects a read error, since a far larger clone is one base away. The CDR3 region is CASSYGHFNEKLFF. CDR3 sequence (DNA): TGTGCCAGCAGCTACGGACATTTTAATGAAAAACTGTTTTTT. The chain uses TRBV6-2 or TRBV6-3 and TRBJ1-4; a possible D gene is TRBD1 (5 bases). Between the trimmed V and J ends, which lost 6 bases and 4 bases, there was a span of 12 bases. CDR1 and CDR2 (germline): MNHEY, SVGEGT. The CDR3 extends over 14 amino acids.

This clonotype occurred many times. DNA of the CDR3: TGTGCCAGCAGCTCGACAGGCCCCTACGAGCAGTACTTC. It specifies CASSSTGPYEQYF. J is TRBJ2-7 and V is TRBV5-4; perhaps TRBD1 as D (6 bases). The CDR3 is 13 residues long. V lost 3 bases and J 2 bases, leaving 9 bases between the germline ends. Germline lookup yields CDR1 SGHNT and CDR2 YYREEE (reference sequence).

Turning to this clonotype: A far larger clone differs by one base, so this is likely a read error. CDR3 region: CASGGFEHYF. The CDR3 nucleotides read TGTGCCAGCGGAGGGTTCGAGCATTACTTC. The chain links TRBV6-4 to TRBJ2-7; D perhaps matches TRBD2 (6 bases). The germline CDR1 and CDR2 sequences are MRHNA and SNTAGT. CDR3 length equals 10 residues.

CDR3 residues: CASSLDRRGRARSYEQYF. CDR3 DNA: TGCGCCAGCAGCTTGGACCGGAGGGGAAGGGCGAGATCCTACGAGCAGTACTTC. This rearrangement joins TRBV5-1 to TRBJ2-7; D might be TRBD2 (6 bases). Trimming cost V 0 bases and J 1 base, with 20 bases left between them. The germline gives CDR1 SGHRS, CDR2 YFSETQ. The CDR3 spans 18 residues.

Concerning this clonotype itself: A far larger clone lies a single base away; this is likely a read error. The CDR3 sequence: CASSYSPGAGDVYTF. CDR3 in DNA: TGTGCCAGCAGTTACTCCCCAGGGGCGGGGGATGTCTACACCTTC. The chain couples TRBV6-8 to TRBJ1-2; a possible D gene is TRBD1 (6 bases). CDR1 and CDR2 from the germline V gene are MNHGY and SAAAGT. Between the trimmed V and J ends, which lost 0 bases and 10 bases, there was a span of 18 bases. This CDR3 spans 15 amino acids.

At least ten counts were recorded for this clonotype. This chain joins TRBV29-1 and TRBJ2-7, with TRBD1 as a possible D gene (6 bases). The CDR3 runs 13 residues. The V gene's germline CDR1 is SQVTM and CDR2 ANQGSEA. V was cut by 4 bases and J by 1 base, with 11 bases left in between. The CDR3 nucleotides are TGCAGCGTTGCCACCAGGGGATCCTACGAGCAGTACTTC. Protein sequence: CSVATRGSYEQYF.

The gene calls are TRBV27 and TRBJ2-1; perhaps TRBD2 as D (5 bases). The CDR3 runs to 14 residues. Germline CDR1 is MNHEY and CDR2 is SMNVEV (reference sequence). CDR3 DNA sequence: TGTTCTAGCACCCCCCGGGTATCGGACAATGAGCAGTTCTTC. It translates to CSSTPRVSDNEQFF.

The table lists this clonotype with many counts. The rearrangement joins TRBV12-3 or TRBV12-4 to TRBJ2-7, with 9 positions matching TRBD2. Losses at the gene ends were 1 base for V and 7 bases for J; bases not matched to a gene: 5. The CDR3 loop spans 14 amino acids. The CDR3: CASSLGGGGREQYF. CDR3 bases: TGTGCCAGCAGTTTAGGCGGGGGGGGGAGGGAGCAGTACTTC.

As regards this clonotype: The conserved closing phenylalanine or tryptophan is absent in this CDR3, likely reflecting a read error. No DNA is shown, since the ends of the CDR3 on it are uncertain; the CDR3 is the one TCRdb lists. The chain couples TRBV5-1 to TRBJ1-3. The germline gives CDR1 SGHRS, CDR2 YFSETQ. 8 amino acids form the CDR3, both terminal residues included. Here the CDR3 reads CASRSGLA.

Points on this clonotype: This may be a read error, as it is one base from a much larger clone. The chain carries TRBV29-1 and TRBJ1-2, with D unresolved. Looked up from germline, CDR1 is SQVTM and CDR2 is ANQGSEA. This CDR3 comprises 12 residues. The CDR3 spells CIVENDYYGYTF. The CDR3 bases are TGCATCGTTGAGAACGACTACTATGGCTACACCTTC.

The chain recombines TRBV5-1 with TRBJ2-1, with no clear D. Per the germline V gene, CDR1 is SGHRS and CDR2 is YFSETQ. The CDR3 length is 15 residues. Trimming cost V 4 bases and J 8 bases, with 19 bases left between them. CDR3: CASSQHPETRHEQFF. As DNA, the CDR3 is TGCGCCAGCAGCCAGCACCCTGAAACGAGGCATGAGCAGTTCTTC. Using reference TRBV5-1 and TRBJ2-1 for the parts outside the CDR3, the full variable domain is KAGVTQTPRYLIKTRGQQVTLSCSPISGHRSVSWYQQTPGQGLQFLFEYFSETQRNKGNFPGRFSGRQFSNSRSEMNVSTLELGDSALYLCASSQHPETRHEQFFGPGTRLTVL.